What follows describes a single T cell receptor (beta chain). Its antigen is unidentified. The TRB libraries of cDNA were built by UMI-labeled 5' RACE. No DNA is given; TCRdb re-called the 5' RACE reads and lists each CDR3 protein once. In all, the sample yields some 150,000 distinct CDR3 sequences. The CDR3 sequence is 13 residues long. CDR1 and CDR2 from the germline V gene are SQVTM and ANQGSEA. These data originate in a study of CXCR3-negative and CXCR3-positive naive CD8 T cells. Study-wide background: Overall TRB read output was approximately 140 million, and each library contained about 1.5 +/- 0.3 million reads.

Findings of the study overall: Fresh PBMCs went into most assays, and CXCR3 expression partly declined after cryopreservation. CXCR3-positive naive cells had more hydrophobic TRB CDR3s than CXCR3-negative naive cells. TRB CDR3 properties served as the basis for inferring TCR strength, and surface CD5 was comparable between naive subsets.

Specimen: naive CXCR3+ CD8+ T cells from blood. The subset was: CD45RO-CCR7+CD27+CD95- naive CD8+ T cells expressing CXCR3 (TNR3+). This receptor was taken from a human donor in good health. Some clones in this sample may be carry-over from other donors' samples. The genes are TRBV29-1 and TRBJ2-3; no DNA is available, so the TRBD1 call from TCRdb remains unchecked. The CDR3 is CSALTQGWDTQYF.